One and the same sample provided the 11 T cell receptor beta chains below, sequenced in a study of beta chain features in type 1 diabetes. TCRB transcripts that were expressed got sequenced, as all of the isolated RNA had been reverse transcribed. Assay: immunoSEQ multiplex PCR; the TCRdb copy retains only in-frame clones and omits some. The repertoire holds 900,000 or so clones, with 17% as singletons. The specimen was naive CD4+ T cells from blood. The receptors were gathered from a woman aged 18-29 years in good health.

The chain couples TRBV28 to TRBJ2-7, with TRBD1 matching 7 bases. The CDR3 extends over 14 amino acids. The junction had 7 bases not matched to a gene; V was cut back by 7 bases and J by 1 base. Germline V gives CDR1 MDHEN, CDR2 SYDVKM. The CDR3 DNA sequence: TGTGCCAGCACCCAGGGACAGACTTCCTACGAGCAGTACTTC. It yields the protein CASTQGQTSYEQYF. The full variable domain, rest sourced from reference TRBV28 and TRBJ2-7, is DVKVTQSSRYLVKRTGEKVFLECVQDMDHENMFWYRQDPGLGLRLIYFSYDVKMKEKGDIPEGYSVSREKKERFSLILESASTNQTSMYLCASTQGQTSYEQYFGPGTRLTVT.

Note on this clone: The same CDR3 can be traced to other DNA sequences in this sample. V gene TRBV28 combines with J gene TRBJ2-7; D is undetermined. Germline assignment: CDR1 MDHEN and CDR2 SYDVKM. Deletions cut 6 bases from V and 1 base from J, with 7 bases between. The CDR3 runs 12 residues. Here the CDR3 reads CASSSRSYEQYF. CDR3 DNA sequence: TGTGCCAGCAGCTCTCGGTCCTACGAGCAGTACTTC.

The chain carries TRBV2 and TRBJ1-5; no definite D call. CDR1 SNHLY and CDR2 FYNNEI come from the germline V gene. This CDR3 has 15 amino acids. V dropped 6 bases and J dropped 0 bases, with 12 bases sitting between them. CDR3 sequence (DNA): TGTGCCAGCAGCCCCCAGCCTAATAGCAATCAGCCCCAGCATTTT. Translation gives CASSPQPNSNQPQHF. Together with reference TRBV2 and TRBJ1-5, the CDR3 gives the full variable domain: EPEVTQTPSHQVTQMGQEVILRCVPISNHLYFYWYRQILGQKVEFLVSFYNNEISEKSEIFDDQFSVERPDGSNFTLKIRSTKLEDSAMYFCASSPQPNSNQPQHFGDGTRLSIL.

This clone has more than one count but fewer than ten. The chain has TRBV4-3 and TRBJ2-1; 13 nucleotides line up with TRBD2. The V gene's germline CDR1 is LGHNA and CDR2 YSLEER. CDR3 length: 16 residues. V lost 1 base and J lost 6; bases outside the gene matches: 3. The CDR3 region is CASSQAGTSGINEQFF. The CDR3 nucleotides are TGCGCCAGCAGCCAAGCCGGGACTAGCGGGATCAATGAGCAGTTCTTC.

The CDR3 DNA sequence: TGTGCCAGCAGCTCGGGCCCGGGCTACCACAATGAGCAGTTCTTC. Its protein product is CASSSGPGYHNEQFF. The chain is built from TRBV11-2 and TRBJ2-1; no reliable D call. V lost 4 bases to trimming and J lost 5 bases, with 15 bases between them. This CDR3 comprises 15 residues. Per the germline V gene, CDR1 is SGHAT and CDR2 is FQNNGV.

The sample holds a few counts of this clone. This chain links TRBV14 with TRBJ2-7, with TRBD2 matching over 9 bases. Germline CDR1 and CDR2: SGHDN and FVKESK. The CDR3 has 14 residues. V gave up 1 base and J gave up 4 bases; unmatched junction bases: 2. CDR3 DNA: TGTGCCAGCAGCCAAGGGACTAGCGCGTACGAGCAGTACTTC. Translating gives CASSQGTSAYEQYF.

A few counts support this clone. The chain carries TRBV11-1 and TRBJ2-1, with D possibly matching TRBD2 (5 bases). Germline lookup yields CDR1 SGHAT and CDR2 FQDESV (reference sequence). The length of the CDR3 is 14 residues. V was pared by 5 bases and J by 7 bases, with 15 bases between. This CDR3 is CASSPRSGKNEQFF. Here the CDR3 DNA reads TGTGCCAGCAGCCCCCGTTCCGGGAAGAATGAGCAGTTCTTC.

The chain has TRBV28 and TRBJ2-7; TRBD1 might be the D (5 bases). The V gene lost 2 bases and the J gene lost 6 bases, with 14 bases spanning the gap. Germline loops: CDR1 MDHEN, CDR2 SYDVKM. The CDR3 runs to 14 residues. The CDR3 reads CASSLGSHQGEQYF. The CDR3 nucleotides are TGTGCCAGCAGTTTAGGTAGCCATCAGGGCGAGCAGTACTTC.

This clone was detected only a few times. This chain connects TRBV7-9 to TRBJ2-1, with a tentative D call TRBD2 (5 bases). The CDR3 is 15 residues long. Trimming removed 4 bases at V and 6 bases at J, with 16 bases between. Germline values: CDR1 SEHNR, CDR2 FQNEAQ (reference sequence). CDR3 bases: TGTGCCAGCAGCTCAGGACTGGTCCGAGTCAATGAGCAGTTCTTC. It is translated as CASSSGLVRVNEQFF.

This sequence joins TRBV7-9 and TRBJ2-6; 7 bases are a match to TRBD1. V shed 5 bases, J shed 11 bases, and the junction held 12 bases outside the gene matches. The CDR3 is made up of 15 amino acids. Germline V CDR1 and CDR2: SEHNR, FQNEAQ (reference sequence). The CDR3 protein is CASSRLTGATDVLTF. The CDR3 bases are TGTGCCAGCAGCCGACTTACAGGGGCGACAGACGTCCTGACTTTC.

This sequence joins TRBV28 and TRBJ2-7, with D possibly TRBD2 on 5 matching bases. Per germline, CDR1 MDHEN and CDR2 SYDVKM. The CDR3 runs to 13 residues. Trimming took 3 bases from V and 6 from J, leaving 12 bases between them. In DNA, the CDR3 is TGTGCCAGCAGTTTCGACGGGGTTGGCGAGCAGTACTTC. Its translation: CASSFDGVGEQYF.